The 10 T cell receptor beta chains in this list originate from one sample, sequenced in a study of T cells in women clearing cervical HPV infection. The table came from immunoSEQ multiplex PCR; TCRdb's copy has only in-frame clones and leaves some out. This sample lists 30,000 to 45,000 clones; its ten largest clones have roughly 4%. The sample consisted of blood buffy coat. These TCRs come from a woman between 18 and 69 years old with a cervical HPV16 infection that either progressed to CIN3+ or cleared (not recorded which).

Remarks on this clone: The CDR3 extends 3 residues past the end of the read, so its final part is completed from the germline J gene. V gene TRBV7-9 combines with J gene TRBJ2-7, with D tentatively TRBD2 (5 bases). This CDR3 region has 15 residues. Germline V gene sequence: CDR1 SEHNR, CDR2 FQNEAQ (reference sequence). Trimming stripped 8 bases from V and 2 bases from J, with 19 bases between. The CDR3 sequence is CASGVIAGRAYEQYF. Partial CDR3 DNA: TGTGCCAGCGGGGTAATCGCGGGCCGAGCCTACGAG.

With regard to this clone: Coverage ceases 3 residues before the CDR3 finishes, and the germline J gene fills in the end. The chain recombines TRBV7-9 with TRBJ1-5, with D uncertain. CDR1 SEHNR and CDR2 FQNEAQ come from the germline V gene (reference sequence). The CDR3 consists of 12 residues. Trimming removed 3 bases at V and 5 bases at J, with 5 bases between. The CDR3 region is CASSFPDQPQHF. Partial CDR3 DNA: TGTGCCAGCAGCTTTCCAGATCAGCCC. Using reference TRBV7-9 and TRBJ1-5 for the parts outside the CDR3, the full variable domain is DTGVSQNPRHKITKRGQNVTFRCDPISEHNRLYWYRQTLGQGPEFLTYFQNEAQLEKSRLLSDRFSAERPKGSFSTLEIQRTEQGDSAMYLCASSFPDQPQHFGDGTRLSIL.

About this clone itself: The read terminates 3 residues ahead of where the CDR3 ends, so the germline J gene completes it. The genes are TRBV19 and TRBJ1-2; 11 bases align to TRBD1. Germline-derived CDR1 and CDR2 are LNHDA and SQIVND (reference sequence). This CDR3 comprises 14 residues. Partial CDR3 DNA: TGTGCCAGTAGTATCGGACAGGGGGCGGACGGC. It specifies CASSIGQGADG. The full CDR3 sequence reads CASSIGQGADGYTF.

As regards this clone: The sequence runs out 3 residues before the end of the CDR3; the remainder is reconstructed from the germline J gene. This chain links TRBV20-1 with TRBJ2-1, with 13 bases aligning to TRBD2. The CDR3 covers 16 residues. Trimming took 0 bases from V and 4 from J; bases not matched to a gene: 3. The germline V gene encodes CDR1 DFQATT and CDR2 SNEGSKA (reference sequence). The DNA read from the CDR3 is TGCAGTGCTAGAGACCCGACTAGCGGGAGGTACAATGAG. Translation: CSARDPTSGRYNE. The full CDR3 reads CSARDPTSGRYNEQFF.

CDR3 region: CASSPGQGGNDYTF. The CDR3 bases that were read are TGTGCCAGCTCACCGGGACAGGGAGGAAATGAC. V and J are TRBV18 and TRBJ1-2; the match to TRBD1 covers 9 bases. The observed sequence ends 3 residues before the CDR3 terminus, with the missing tail filled in from the germline J gene. From germline, CDR1 is KGHSH and CDR2 LQKENI. The CDR3 extends over 14 amino acids.

Note on this clone: The read ends 3 residues early relative to the CDR3; the germline J gene fills the gap. The V call is TRBV19, the J call TRBJ2-3, with a weak D call TRBD1 (6 bases). The length of the CDR3 is 13 residues. The V and J ends lost 9 bases and 5 bases respectively, with 15 bases between them. Germline V gene lookup returns CDR1 LNHDA and CDR2 SQIVND (reference sequence). The sequenced CDR3 bases are TGTGCCAGCGGGCAGGGGCAAGGAGATACG. This encodes CASGQGQGDT. The entire CDR3 protein reads CASGQGQGDTQYF.

As concerns this clone: The read finishes 3 residues shy of the CDR3 end, and the germline J gene is used to complete it. The chain has TRBV2 and TRBJ2-1; 7 nucleotides line up with TRBD1. Germline V lookup: CDR1 SNHLY, CDR2 FYNNEI. The trim removed 8 bases at V and 7 bases at J, leaving 5 bases unmatched. The CDR3 totals 12 residues. CDR3 DNA, as far as it was read: TGTGCCAGCGAGGGGGCTGGGAATGAG. Its translation: CASEGAGNE. In full, the CDR3 reads CASEGAGNEQFF.

Worth noting for this clone: The read comes to an end 3 residues before the CDR3 does, leaving the germline J gene to fill in the end. The chain is built from TRBV5-4 and TRBJ2-4; D gene ambiguous. V lost 0 bases to trimming and J lost 8 bases, with 12 bases between them. From germline, CDR1 is SGHNT and CDR2 YYREEE (reference sequence). The length of the CDR3 is 14 residues. The CDR3 reads CASSLDQTRDIQYF. The sequenced part of the CDR3 DNA is TGTGCCAGCAGCTTGGACCAAACTCGGGACATT.

As regards this clone: The CDR3 end falls 3 residues outside the read, so it is completed with the germline J gene. The V and J genes are TRBV20-1 and TRBJ2-1; 9 nucleotides match TRBD2. CDR3 size: 14 residues. V lost 6 bases and J lost 2; bases outside the gene matches: 5. Germline assignment: CDR1 DFQATT and CDR2 SNEGSKA (reference sequence). CDR3 DNA, as far as it was read: TGCAGTGCAACCACTAGCGGGCCCTACAATGAG. It translates to CSATTSGPYNE. The CDR3, in full, reads CSATTSGPYNEQFF.

Worth noting for this clone: The read terminates 3 residues before the CDR3 end, so the remaining end is supplied by the germline J gene. The chain has TRBV12-5 and TRBJ2-3; TRBD1 matches 8 bases. V shed 2 bases and J 1 base; nucleotides not matched to a gene: 11. The CDR3 totals 18 residues. Germline lookup yields CDR1 LGHNT and CDR2 FRNRAP. The CDR3: CASGLLRTGRQGTDTQYF. The covered CDR3 bases are TGTGCTAGTGGTTTGCTACGGACAGGGAGGCAAGGCACAGATACG. Full variable domain (outside the CDR3, taken from reference TRBV12-5 and TRBJ2-3): DARVTQTPRHKVTEMGQEVTMRCQPILGHNTVFWYRQTMMQGLELLAYFRNRAPLDDSGMPKDRFSAEMPDATLATLKIQPSEPRDSAVYFCASGLLRTGRQGTDTQYFGPGTRLTVL.